One sample yielded the 15 T cell receptor beta chains listed below, sequenced in a study of blood T cell repertoires in COVID-19. Only in-frame clones appear in the TCRdb table, and some are missing; sequencing was by immunoSEQ multiplex PCR. The data hold roughly 77,000 clones, with about 90% observed a single time. The sample comprised peripheral blood. Every receptor here comes from a human donor in a cohort sampled during active COVID-19.

In this sample, this clone turned up a few times. The CDR3 DNA follows: TGCGCCAGCAGCTTGACCCGACAGCCGGATGGCTACACCTTC. It encodes CASSLTRQPDGYTF. The chain couples TRBV5-1 to TRBJ1-2; D is perhaps TRBD1 (5 bases). V was pared by 1 base and J by 6 bases, with 13 bases between. Germline V gene lookup returns CDR1 SGHRS and CDR2 YFSETQ. CDR3 length equals 14 residues.

J is TRBJ2-2 and V is TRBV10-2, with a possible D match to TRBD1 (6 bases). The CDR3 sequence is 14 residues long. The germline gives CDR1 WSHSY, CDR2 SAAADI. Between the trimmed V and J ends, which lost 6 bases and 6 bases, there was a span of 14 bases. The DNA of the CDR3 is TGCGCCAGCAGAGCGCGCCAGGGGTCCGGGGAGCTGTTTTTT. This encodes CASRARQGSGELFF.

This clone was seen more than once but under ten times. V is TRBV6-5 and J is TRBJ2-7; 7 nucleotides line up with TRBD1. This CDR3 has 13 amino acids. In germline, CDR1 is MNHEY, CDR2 SVGAGI. Unmatched junction bases numbered 4, after V lost 6 bases and J lost 2 bases. The CDR3 is CASRTGPTYEQYF. The DNA of the CDR3 is TGTGCCAGCAGGACAGGGCCGACCTACGAGCAGTACTTC.

The chain combines TRBV6-5 with TRBJ2-6; no reliable D call. Trimming took 7 bases from V and 2 from J, leaving 12 bases between them. Germline-derived CDR1 and CDR2 are MNHEY and SVGAGI. This CDR3 is 15 amino acids long. CDR3 residues: CASTPVFAGANVLTF. The DNA for the CDR3 is TGTGCCAGCACGCCGGTTTTCGCTGGGGCCAACGTCCTGACTTTC.

The genes are TRBV11-3 and TRBJ2-7, with TRBD1 identical over 7 bases. Germline CDR1 SGHNT, CDR2 YENEEA. V dropped 5 bases and J dropped 2; count of bases not matched to a gene: 9. The CDR3 extends over 15 amino acids. The CDR3: CASSRGGISTYEQYF. The DNA for the CDR3 is TGTGCCAGCAGCCGAGGGGGCATCAGCACCTACGAGCAGTACTTC.

The rearrangement joins TRBV28 to TRBJ1-1; D gene unclear. Germline V gene data show CDR1 as MDHEN and CDR2 as SYDVKM. The CDR3 is made up of 12 amino acids. V lost 6 bases and J 2 bases, leaving 7 bases between the germline ends. The CDR3 protein is CASRAPNTEAFF. The CDR3 nucleotides read TGTGCCAGCAGGGCCCCCAACACTGAAGCTTTCTTT.

This clone was seen just once. The rearrangement links TRBV20-1 to TRBJ2-3; tentative D call: TRBD1 (5 bases). Deletions cut 3 bases from V and 7 bases from J, with 14 bases between. The CDR3 has 13 amino acids. Germline V CDR1 and CDR2: DFQATT, SNEGSKA (reference sequence). The CDR3 nucleotides read TGCAGTGCTAGTAGACAGAAGGGAAATACGCAGTATTTT. Its translation is CSASRQKGNTQYF.

The V gene is TRBV29-1, the J gene TRBJ1-5, with D possibly being TRBD1 (6 bases). The ends were cut back, 4 bases at V and 6 bases at J, with 19 bases in the middle. There are 15 residues in the CDR3. Germline values: CDR1 SQVTM, CDR2 ANQGSEA. Here the CDR3 DNA reads TGCAGCGTTGCGGTAGAGGGGGACCCTAGTCAGCCCCAGCATTTT. Encoded protein: CSVAVEGDPSQPQHF. The whole variable domain, filled in from reference TRBV29-1 and TRBJ1-5, reads SAVISQKPSRDICQRGTSLTIQCQVDSQVTMMFWYRQQPGQSLTLIATANQGSEATYESGFVIDKFPISRPNLTFSTLTVSNMSPEDSSIYLCSVAVEGDPSQPQHFGDGTRLSIL.

The chain has TRBV5-1 and TRBJ2-1; TRBD2 aligns across 7 bases. CDR1 and CDR2 (germline): SGHRS, YFSETQ. Unmatched junction bases numbered 5, after V lost 4 bases and J lost 1 base. The CDR3 is made up of 15 amino acids. CDR3 sequence (DNA): TGCGCCAGCAGCCCGGGACTACCTTCCTACAATGAGCAGTTCTTC. Its protein product is CASSPGLPSYNEQFF.

Remarks on this clone: The germline gene is not matched at one end of the junction; a read error may be the cause. The V gene is TRBV14, the J gene TRBJ1-2; D possibly corresponds to TRBD1 (6 bases). The CDR3 loop spans 13 amino acids. The germline V gene encodes CDR1 SGHDN and CDR2 FVKESK. The CDR3: CASSQQGMDGHTF. CDR3 DNA: TGTGCCAGCAGCCAACAGGGGATGGATGGCCACACCTTC.

This clone rates as medium-sized. The rearrangement joins TRBV6-5 to TRBJ2-7, with a possible D match to TRBD1 (5 bases). Between the trimmed V and J ends, which lost 8 bases and 7 bases, there was a span of 18 bases. The CDR3 runs to 13 residues. Germline CDR1 and CDR2: MNHEY and SVGAGI. This CDR3 reads CASGPDNIYEQYF. The CDR3 DNA follows: TGTGCCAGCGGCCCGGACAATATCTATGAGCAGTACTTC.

The chain recombines TRBV19 with TRBJ2-5; D call uncertain. The CDR3 length is 14 residues. Trimming shortened V by 3 bases and J by 2 bases, and 10 bases separated the two germline ends. CDR1 LNHDA and CDR2 SQIVND come from the germline V gene (reference sequence). In nucleotides, the CDR3 is TGTGCCAGTAGTATGGGTACTACTCAAGAGACCCAGTACTTC. Protein sequence: CASSMGTTQETQYF.

This chain connects TRBV4-3 to TRBJ2-3, with TRBD2 matching 7 bases. This CDR3 is built from 15 residues. Unmatched junction bases numbered 3, after V lost 1 base and J lost 2 bases. Germline CDR1 is LGHNA and CDR2 is YSLEER. The CDR3 region has the DNA TGCGCCAGCAGCCAAGCTAGCGGACTCACAGATACGCAGTATTTT. It yields the protein CASSQASGLTDTQYF.

The gene calls are TRBV30 and TRBJ2-7, with 8 positions matching TRBD2. Germline V CDR1 and CDR2: GTSNPN, SVGIG (reference sequence). Unmatched junction bases numbered 6, after V lost 2 bases and J lost 3 bases. The CDR3 runs 14 residues. CDR3 sequence: CAWSLQLADYEQYF. CDR3 DNA: TGTGCCTGGAGTCTGCAACTAGCGGACTACGAGCAGTACTTC. Looking up the rest from reference TRBV30 and TRBJ2-7 gives the full variable domain: SQTIHQWPATLVQPVGSPLSLECTVEGTSNPNLYWYRQAAGRGLQLLFYSVGIGQISSEVPQNLSASRPQDRQFILSSKKLLLSDSGFYLCAWSLQLADYEQYFGPGTRLTVT.

CDR3 residues: CATSRGPGQGSHEQYF. CDR3 DNA: TGTGCCACCAGCAGAGGCCCGGGACAGGGAAGCCACGAGCAGTACTTC. The chain recombines TRBV15 with TRBJ2-7, with TRBD1 matching over 9 bases. V lost 1 base, J lost 5 bases, and 9 bases stayed unmatched. This CDR3 is built from 16 residues. Germline V lookup: CDR1 LNHNV, CDR2 YYDKDF (reference sequence).